The 14 T cell receptor beta chains given below trace back to one sample, sequenced in a study of shared clonotypes between healthy human individuals. Naive CD8 cells lacked CD45RO, underwent positive selection for CCR7 and left out terminally differentiated effector memory CD45RA+ cells. Using immunoSEQ multiplex PCR, the repertoire was profiled, and TCRdb retains in-frame clones only, with some absent. The sample includes about 1,900,000 clones, about 95% seen only once; the top ten take 1% to 1.5%. Sequences were obtained from naive CD8+ T cells sorted from blood. The receptor source for this set is a man between 18 and 35 years old in good health.

The chain is built from TRBV9 and TRBJ1-4; D unresolved. The germline gives CDR1 SGDLS, CDR2 YYNGEE. CDR3 size: 16 residues. The V end was cut by 4 bases, the J end by 0 bases, with 13 bases between. The CDR3 DNA reads as TGTGCCAGCAGCCAGGAGTTGAGGTCAACTAATGAAAAACTGTTTTTT. Translation gives CASSQELRSTNEKLFF.

This sequence joins TRBV7-2 and TRBJ2-1; D is perhaps TRBD1 (6 bases). This CDR3 has 16 residues. V lost 10 bases and J lost 2, with 21 bases in between. Germline values: CDR1 SGHTA, CDR2 FQGNSA. DNA for the CDR3: TGTGCCACCCTTTCCCTGGGGGCAGCTGCCTACAATGAGCAGTTCTTC. Translating gives CATLSLGAAAYNEQFF. The whole variable domain, filled in from reference TRBV7-2 and TRBJ2-1, reads GAGVSQSPSNKVTEKGKDVELRCDPISGHTALYWYRQSLGQGLEFLIYFQGNSAPDKSGLPSDRFSAERTGGSVSTLTIQRTQQEDSAVYLCATLSLGAAAYNEQFFGPGTRLTVL.

This clone appeared once. The chain carries TRBV4-1 and TRBJ2-2, with D possibly TRBD1 on 5 matching bases. CDR3 length equals 14 residues. Germline assignment: CDR1 MGHRA and CDR2 YSYEKL. V lost 4 bases, J lost 4 bases, and 10 bases lay in between. The CDR3: CASSPDSPTGELFF. CDR3 nucleotide sequence: TGCGCCAGCAGCCCCGACAGCCCCACCGGGGAGCTGTTTTTT.

V and J are TRBV2 and TRBJ2-7; the match to TRBD1 covers 7 bases. The CDR3 has 18 amino acids. Germline assignment: CDR1 SNHLY and CDR2 FYNNEI. J gave up 1 base and V 0 bases, and 12 bases lay outside the gene matches. CDR3 residues: CASSEALPGQVGSYEQYF. CDR3 bases: TGTGCCAGCAGTGAAGCGCTCCCCGGACAGGTGGGGTCCTACGAGCAGTACTTC.

The chain uses TRBV16 and TRBJ2-7; 9 bases are shared with TRBD1. Trimming took 4 bases from V and 4 from J; bases not matched to a gene: 5. CDR1 is KGHSY, CDR2 FQNENV, per germline. The CDR3 has 14 residues. The CDR3 loop reads CASSPDRGGYEQYF. The CDR3 DNA sequence: TGTGCCAGCAGCCCCGACAGGGGGGGGTACGAGCAGTACTTC. The entire variable domain, with the rest obtained from reference TRBV16 and TRBJ2-7, is as follows: GEEVAQTPKHLVRGEGQKAKLYCAPIKGHSYVFWYQQVLKNEFKFLISFQNENVFDETGMPKERFSAKCLPNSPCSLEIQATKLEDSAVYFCASSPDRGGYEQYFGPGTRLTVT.

The genes are TRBV10-2 and TRBJ1-2; 10 nucleotides align to TRBD1. J gave up 6 bases and V 6 bases, and 7 bases lay outside the gene matches. Germline-derived CDR1 and CDR2 are WSHSY and SAAADI. This CDR3 is 14 amino acids long. CDR3 protein: CASSATGGGDGYTF. The DNA for the CDR3 is TGCGCCAGCAGCGCGACAGGGGGCGGCGATGGCTACACCTTC.

The V and J genes are TRBV7-9 and TRBJ2-7; perhaps TRBD1 as D (6 bases). Germline values: CDR1 SEHNR, CDR2 FQNEAQ (reference sequence). The CDR3 runs to 16 residues. Trimming took off 5 bases at V and 4 bases at J, with 21 bases between the two ends. This CDR3 reads CASSPSTGTLTYEQYF. The CDR3 nucleotides are TGTGCCAGCAGCCCGAGTACCGGGACATTGACGTACGAGCAGTACTTC.

The chain has TRBV9 and TRBJ2-5; D might be TRBD1 (5 bases). Trimming took off 4 bases at V and 5 bases at J, with 15 bases between the two ends. The CDR3 is made up of 14 amino acids. Germline loops: CDR1 SGDLS, CDR2 YYNGEE. CDR3 bases: TGTGCCAGCAGCCCAAAGGGGCTAGACGAGACCCAGTACTTC. Amino acid sequence: CASSPKGLDETQYF.

V gene TRBV5-6 combines with J gene TRBJ1-1, with D possibly matching TRBD1 (5 bases). CDR3 length: 16 residues. The V gene lost 1 base and the J gene lost 0 bases, with 13 bases spanning the gap. Germline V gene data show CDR1 as SGHDT and CDR2 as YYEEEE. The CDR3 bases are TGTGCCAGCAGCTTGCGCAGGGAGTTGATGAACACTGAAGCTTTCTTT. This translates into CASSLRRELMNTEAFF.

This chain links TRBV27 with TRBJ1-1, with D perhaps matching TRBD1 (6 bases). CDR3 size: 15 residues. Trimming took off 4 bases at V and 0 bases at J, with 12 bases between the two ends. The germline V gene encodes CDR1 MNHEY and CDR2 SMNVEV (reference sequence). CDR3 sequence reads: CASSWVGGLNTEAFF. CDR3 nucleotide sequence: TGTGCCAGCAGTTGGGTGGGGGGGCTGAACACTGAAGCTTTCTTT.

This clone was counted once. The sample holds other DNA sequences that translate to the same CDR3. The chain employs TRBV30 and TRBJ2-7; D remains unclear. This CDR3 region has 12 residues. In germline, CDR1 is GTSNPN, CDR2 SVGIG (reference sequence). Trimming removed 0 bases from V and 4 bases from J, with 7 bases in between. CDR3 nucleotides: TGTGCCTGGAGTGTATCAGGTTACGAGCAGTACTTC. Its protein product is CAWSVSGYEQYF.

The rearrangement uses TRBV7-9 and TRBJ1-2, with D perhaps matching TRBD1 (6 bases). CDR1 is SEHNR, CDR2 FQNEAQ, per germline (reference sequence). V was clipped by 1 base and J by 4 bases, with 13 bases between them. The length of the CDR3 is 15 residues. The DNA of the CDR3 is TGTGCCAGCAGCTTAGATGGGGGCGGAAGCTATGGCTACACCTTC. It yields the protein CASSLDGGGSYGYTF.

This chain connects TRBV9 to TRBJ2-5; TRBD1 matches 9 bases. CDR1 is SGDLS, CDR2 YYNGEE, per germline. Trimming took 0 bases from V and 1 from J; bases not matched to a gene: 16. The CDR3 spans 20 residues. CDR3 in amino acids: CASSVDPSPTGGESQETQYF. CDR3 coding DNA: TGTGCCAGCAGCGTAGACCCCTCCCCTACAGGGGGCGAATCCCAAGAGACCCAGTACTTC.

This clone was seen a single time. The chain couples TRBV27 to TRBJ2-7; 11 bases line up with TRBD2. This CDR3 is built from 18 residues. J gave up 4 bases and V 0 bases, and 11 bases lay outside the gene matches. Germline CDR1 MNHEY, CDR2 SMNVEV (reference sequence). The CDR3 DNA is TGTGCCAGCAGTTTATCCACCCCCGGACTAGCGGGTTGGTACGAGCAGTACTTC. Amino acids: CASSLSTPGLAGWYEQYF.